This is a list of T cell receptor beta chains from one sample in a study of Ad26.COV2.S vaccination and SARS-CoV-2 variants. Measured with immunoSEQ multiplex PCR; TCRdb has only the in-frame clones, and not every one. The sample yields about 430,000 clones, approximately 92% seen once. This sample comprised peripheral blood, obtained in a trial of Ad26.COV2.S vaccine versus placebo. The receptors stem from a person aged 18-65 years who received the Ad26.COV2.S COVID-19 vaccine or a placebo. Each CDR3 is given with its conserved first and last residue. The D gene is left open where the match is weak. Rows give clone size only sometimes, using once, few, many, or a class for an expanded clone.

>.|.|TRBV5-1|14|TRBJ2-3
TGCGCCAGCAGCTTGCAGGGCAGCACAGATACGCAGTATTTT
CASSLQGSTDTQYF
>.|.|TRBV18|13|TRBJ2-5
TGTGCCAGCTCACCTGCGGGTTCCGAGACCCAGTACTTC
CASSPAGSETQYF
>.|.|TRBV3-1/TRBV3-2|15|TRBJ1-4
TGTGCCAGCAGCCAAAGGGGGATAGGAGGTGAAAAACTGTTTTTT
CASSQRGIGGEKLFF
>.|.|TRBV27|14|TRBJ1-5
TGTGCCAGCAGCCGACGGGGGTTGATTGAGCCCCAGCATTTT
CASSRRGLIEPQHF
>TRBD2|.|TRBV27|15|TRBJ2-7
TGTGCCAGCAGTTTAGGGACTAGCGGGAGCAACGAGCAGTACTTC
CASSLGTSGSNEQYF
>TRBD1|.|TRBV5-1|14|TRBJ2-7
TGCGCCAGCGGCCCCGGGACAGAATACTACGAGCAGTACTTC
CASGPGTEYYEQYF
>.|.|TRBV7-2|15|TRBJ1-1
TGTGCCAGCAGCTTTGGGAGGGGGATGAGTTCTGAAGCTTTCTTT
CASSFGRGMSSEAFF
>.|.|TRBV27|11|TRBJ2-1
TGTGCCAGCAGTTGGAACAATGAGCAGTTCTTC
CASSWNNEQFF
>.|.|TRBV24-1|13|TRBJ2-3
TGTGCCACCAGTCCTGATCGGGGGGATACGCAGTATTTT
CATSPDRGDTQYF
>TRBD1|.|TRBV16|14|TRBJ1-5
TGTGCCAGCAGCCCGACAGGGGACGATCAGCCCCAGCATTTT
CASSPTGDDQPQHF
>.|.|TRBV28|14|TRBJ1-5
TGTGCCAGCAGGTTGACGGGACCTAATCAGCCCCAGCATTTT
CASRLTGPNQPQHF
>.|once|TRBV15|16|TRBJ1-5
TGTGCCACCAGCAGAGATCGGGGCAGGGCGTATCAGCCCCAGCATTTT
CATSRDRGRAYQPQHF
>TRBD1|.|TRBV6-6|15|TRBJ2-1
TGTGCCAGCAGTTACTCTCGGGACAGAGACAATGAGCAGTTCTTC
CASSYSRDRDNEQFF
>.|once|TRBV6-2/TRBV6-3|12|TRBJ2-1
TGTGCCAGCAGTTACCTTGGCAGGGTGGTGTTCTTC
CASSYLGRVVFF
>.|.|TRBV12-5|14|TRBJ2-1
TGTGCTAGTGGTTCGGTCGGGGGTTACAATGAGCAGTTCTTC
CASGSVGGYNEQFF
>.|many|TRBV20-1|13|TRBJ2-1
TGCAGTGCTAGTAGCCTAGTTGTTAATGAGCAGTTCTTC
CSASSLVVNEQFF